This T cell receptor beta chain was recovered during a study of OX40 agonist ivuxolimab in advanced cancers. Overall study context: Antecedent anti-PD-1, anti-PD-L1 or anti-CTLA-4 therapy was permissible, with 35% to 40% having received some.

On this clone itself: Its antigen is unknown.

Study conclusions and caveats: CD8+ T cells were the subset that, on average, had more expanded clones than CD4+. The study observed clonal expansion of CD4+ and CD8+ blood T cells by week 6 at 0.1 to 3.0 mg/kg.

It was autoimmune disease history or systemic immunosuppression that excluded patients. Germline V gene lookup returns CDR1 SGHRS and CDR2 YFSETQ. V was clipped by 6 bases and J by 5 bases; unmatched bases: 7. The CDR3 extends over 13 amino acids. The table came from immunoSEQ multiplex PCR; TCRdb's copy has only in-frame clones and leaves some out. The sample includes about 78,000 clones, 92% of them seen just once. The receptor was derived from an adult with an advanced solid tumor such as melanoma, head and neck, liver or kidney cancer. The V call is TRBV5-1, the J call TRBJ1-1; 7 nucleotides align to TRBD1. This sample comprised CD4+ or CD8+ T cells sorted from blood, obtained in a trial of the OX40 agonist ivuxolimab. The CDR3 spells CASTSEGATEAFF. DNA for the CDR3: TGCGCCAGCACCTCAGAGGGGGCAACTGAAGCTTTCTTT.